The sample holds one count of the clone carrying this T cell receptor (beta chain). A second about 6 to 12 cycle PCR used barcoded and J-beta primers. TCRdb analysed the 5' RACE reads with MiXCR anew, one entry per CDR3 protein. The sample lists 780,000 or so distinct CDR3 sequences; around 25% were seen once. This CDR3 has 14 residues. Trimming took 6 bases from V and 8 from J, leaving 19 bases between them. The data derive from a study of blood T cells in healthy people across ages. This same sample was also part of a study on T cells of mothers and their children. That report notes: Related mother-child pairs showed slightly, non-significantly higher overlap than unrelated pairs.

The material sequenced was blood. The sequence was collected from a boy younger than 18 in good health. The chain links TRBV12-3 or TRBV12-4 to TRBJ1-2; D possibly corresponds to TRBD1 (5 bases). CDR3 protein: CASSLIGGAIGYTF. CDR3 coding DNA: TGTGCCAGCAGCCTAATCGGGGGAGCTATCGGCTACACCTTC.